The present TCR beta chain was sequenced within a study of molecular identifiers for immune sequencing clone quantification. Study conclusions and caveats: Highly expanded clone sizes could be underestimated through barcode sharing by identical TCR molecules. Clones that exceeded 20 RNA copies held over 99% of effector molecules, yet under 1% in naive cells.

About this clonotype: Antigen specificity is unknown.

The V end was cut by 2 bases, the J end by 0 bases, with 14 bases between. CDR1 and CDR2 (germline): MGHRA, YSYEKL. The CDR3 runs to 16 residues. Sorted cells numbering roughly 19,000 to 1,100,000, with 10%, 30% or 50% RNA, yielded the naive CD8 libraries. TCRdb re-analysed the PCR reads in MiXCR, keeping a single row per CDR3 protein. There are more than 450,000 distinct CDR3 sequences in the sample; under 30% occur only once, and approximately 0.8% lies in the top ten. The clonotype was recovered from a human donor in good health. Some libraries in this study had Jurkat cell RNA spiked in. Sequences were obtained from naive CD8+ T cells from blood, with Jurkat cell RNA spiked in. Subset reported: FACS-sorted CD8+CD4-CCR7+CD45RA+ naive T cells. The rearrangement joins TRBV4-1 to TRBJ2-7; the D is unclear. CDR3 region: CASSQRGSYGSYEQYF. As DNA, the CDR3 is TGCGCCAGCAGCCAAAGAGGTTCGTACGGCTCCTACGAGCAGTACTTC.